Following are 26 T cell receptor beta chains from one sample sequenced in a study of cytomegalovirus exposure and HLA in healthy donors (dated by TCRdb to 2016 to 2017). Library preparation used the immunoSEQ multiplex PCR assay. The clones in this table, taken by TCRdb from immuneACCESS, are in-frame only. Not every clone is retained; where verified, under half of the shortfall comes from an unresolved V gene, and the cause of the rest is unknown. The table for this sample lists some 340,000 clones; approximately 90% of them were counted only once. Clones ranked in the top ten supply more than 0.9% of the sample. The sequenced sample was PBMCs. Receptors were obtained from a woman aged 25 to 39 in good health and CMV-seropositive.

The chain employs TRBV4-3 and TRBJ1-4, with TRBD1 matching over 7 bases. Germline CDR1 LGHNA, CDR2 YSLEER. The CDR3 is 14 residues long. With 5 bases clipped from V and 2 bases from J, the junction kept 2 bases outside the gene matches. This CDR3 reads CASSEDRTNEKLFF. The CDR3 nucleotides are TGCGCCAGCAGCGAGGACAGGACTAATGAAAAACTGTTTTTT.

To note about this clone: The same CDR3 can be traced to other DNA sequences in this sample. The chain uses TRBV28 and TRBJ2-7; 7 bases are a match to TRBD1. CDR1 MDHEN and CDR2 SYDVKM come from the germline V gene. Trimming removed 3 bases from V and 6 bases from J; junction bases left unmatched: 2. The CDR3 runs to 12 residues. The CDR3 DNA sequence: TGTGCCAGCAGTTTCAGGGGGATCGAGCAGTACTTC. This gives the protein CASSFRGIEQYF. The full variable domain, rest sourced from reference TRBV28 and TRBJ2-7, is DVKVTQSSRYLVKRTGEKVFLECVQDMDHENMFWYRQDPGLGLRLIYFSYDVKMKEKGDIPEGYSVSREKKERFSLILESASTNQTSMYLCASSFRGIEQYFGPGTRLTVT.

This clone was observed once. The chain has TRBV27 and TRBJ2-2; 9 bases fit TRBD1. This CDR3 contains 17 residues. CDR1 and CDR2 from the germline V gene are MNHEY and SMNVEV (reference sequence). J was trimmed by 1 base and V by 3 bases; bases with no gene match: 6. The CDR3: CASSLEGGQGNTGELFF. DNA for the CDR3: TGTGCCAGCAGTTTGGAAGGGGGACAGGGGAACACCGGGGAGCTGTTTTTT.

This chain connects TRBV28 to TRBJ1-4, with D unclear. The CDR3 is 13 residues long. Trimming took off 5 bases at V and 0 bases at J, with 4 bases between the two ends. Germline lookup yields CDR1 MDHEN and CDR2 SYDVKM. The DNA of the CDR3 is TGTGCCAGCAGTAAGCCAACTAATGAAAAACTGTTTTTT. This encodes CASSKPTNEKLFF.

This clone was counted only a few times. The chain joins TRBV27 to TRBJ2-7; TRBD2 aligns across 9 bases. Germline loops: CDR1 MNHEY, CDR2 SMNVEV (reference sequence). The CDR3 is 15 amino acids. V lost 4 bases to trimming and J lost 4 bases; unmatched junction nucleotides: 8. The DNA of the CDR3 is TGTGCCAGCAGTTCCTCGGGACTAGCTGCTTACGAGCAGTACTTC. Amino acids: CASSSSGLAAYEQYF.

The V call is TRBV5-1, the J call TRBJ2-2; 9 positions agree with TRBD2. The CDR3 loop spans 15 amino acids. CDR1 SGHRS and CDR2 YFSETQ come from the germline V gene. V shed 2 bases, J shed 6 bases, and the junction held 5 bases outside the gene matches. The CDR3, as DNA: TGCGCCAGCAGCTTTAAGCGGGGGGAAGCCGGGGAGCTGTTTTTT. It specifies CASSFKRGEAGELFF. Together with reference TRBV5-1 and TRBJ2-2, the CDR3 gives the full variable domain: KAGVTQTPRYLIKTRGQQVTLSCSPISGHRSVSWYQQTPGQGLQFLFEYFSETQRNKGNFPGRFSGRQFSNSRSEMNVSTLELGDSALYLCASSFKRGEAGELFFGEGSRLTVL.

The chain combines TRBV7-3 with TRBJ2-3, with 7 bases lining up with TRBD1. J gave up 0 bases and V 5 bases, and 11 bases lay outside the gene matches. Germline CDR1 is SGHTA and CDR2 is FQGTGA. The CDR3 sequence is 17 residues long. CDR3 protein: CASSLKPGQTSTDTQYF. The CDR3, as DNA: TGTGCCAGCAGCCTTAAACCGGGACAGACTAGCACAGATACGCAGTATTTT. The variable domain in full, completed from reference TRBV7-3 and TRBJ2-3, reads GAGVSQTPSNKVTEKGKYVELRCDPISGHTALYWYRQSLGQGPEFLIYFQGTGAADDSGLPNDRFFAVRPEGSVSTLKIQRTERGDSAVYLCASSLKPGQTSTDTQYFGPGTRLTVL.

This sequence joins TRBV11-2 and TRBJ2-7, with D unresolved. Trimming shortened V by 5 bases and J by 0 bases, and 8 bases separated the two germline ends. This CDR3 region has 13 residues. Germline-derived CDR1 and CDR2 are SGHAT and FQNNGV. The CDR3 reads CASSLTNSYEQYF. The CDR3 nucleotides read TGTGCCAGCAGCCTAACGAACTCCTACGAGCAGTACTTC.

V and J are TRBV5-4 and TRBJ2-7; D perhaps matches TRBD2 (5 bases). Trimming removed 4 bases from V and 0 bases from J, with 14 bases in between. This CDR3 region has 15 residues. CDR1 and CDR2 from the germline V gene are SGHNT and YYREEE (reference sequence). DNA for the CDR3: TGTGCCAGCAGCCCCGGCCCGGGGAGCTCCTACGAGCAGTACTTC. The encoded protein is CASSPGPGSSYEQYF.

This CDR3 is CASSFVRSGLGQSYEQYF. The CDR3 region has the DNA TGTGCCAGCAGCTTCGTTCGGTCCGGATTGGGACAGAGCTACGAGCAGTACTTC. The chain combines TRBV13 with TRBJ2-7; TRBD1 agrees at 7 bases. CDR3 size: 18 residues. V was pared by 3 bases and J by 3 bases, with 17 bases of the junction left unmatched. In germline, CDR1 is PRHDT, CDR2 FYEKMQ (reference sequence). The complete variable domain, with remaining parts taken from reference TRBV13 and TRBJ2-7, reads AAGVIQSPRHLIKEKRETATLKCYPIPRHDTVYWYQQGPGQDPQFLISFYEKMQSDKGSIPDRFSAQQFSDYHSELNMSSLELGDSALYFCASSFVRSGLGQSYEQYFGPGTRLTVT.

This clone showed up just once. V gene TRBV4-3 combines with J gene TRBJ2-2; 14 bases match TRBD2. The CDR3 contains 16 residues. V lost 7 bases to trimming and J lost 6 bases; unmatched junction nucleotides: 7. Germline V gene lookup returns CDR1 LGHNA and CDR2 YSLEER. In nucleotides, the CDR3 is TGCGCCAGCAACCGCGGGACTAGCGGGGGTCCCGGGGAGCTGTTTTTT. It translates to CASNRGTSGGPGELFF.

This chain uses TRBV6-5 with TRBJ2-3, with a tentative D call TRBD2 (5 bases). Germline loops: CDR1 MNHEY, CDR2 SVGAGI. There are 14 residues in the CDR3. V dropped 6 bases and J dropped 0 bases, with 10 bases sitting between them. The CDR3 protein is CASRRDHSTDTQYF. The CDR3 region has the DNA TGTGCCAGCAGGAGGGATCACAGCACAGATACGCAGTATTTT.

The rearrangement uses TRBV11-2 and TRBJ2-6; D remains unclear. Germline CDR1 is SGHAT and CDR2 is FQNNGV. This CDR3 has 17 residues. Trimming removed 0 bases from V and 0 bases from J, with 9 bases in between. The CDR3 DNA follows: TGTGCCAGCAGCTTAGATGTCGGTCCCTCTGGGGCCAACGTCCTGACTTTC. Amino acids: CASSLDVGPSGANVLTF.

This clone was seen a handful of times. The chain combines TRBV5-6 with TRBJ1-2; D gene ambiguous. The V and J ends lost 5 bases and 8 bases respectively, with 19 bases between them. The length of the CDR3 is 14 residues. Germline V gene sequence: CDR1 SGHDT, CDR2 YYEEEE. The CDR3 protein is CASSSPLGRHGYTF. CDR3 nucleotide sequence: TGTGCCAGCAGTAGCCCCTTGGGGAGGCACGGCTACACCTTC.

This sequence joins TRBV11-2 and TRBJ2-7; D is unclear. Trimming took 5 bases from V and 1 from J, leaving 6 bases between them. The CDR3 runs to 12 residues. CDR1 and CDR2 (germline): SGHAT, FQNNGV. The DNA for the CDR3 is TGTGCCAGCAGCCCAGATTCCTACGAGCAGTACTTC. It yields the protein CASSPDSYEQYF.

This clone showed up just a few times. J is TRBJ2-7 and V is TRBV9; TRBD1 matches at 9 bases. V trimming: 0 bases; J trimming: 3 bases; junction bases outside the gene matches: 4. The CDR3 extends over 15 amino acids. Germline lookup yields CDR1 SGDLS and CDR2 YYNGEE. CDR3 in amino acids: CASSVGGTGFYEQYF. The CDR3 region has the DNA TGTGCCAGCAGCGTAGGTGGGACAGGGTTCTACGAGCAGTACTTC.

V usage is TRBV23-1 and J usage is TRBJ1-1; D unclear. TRBV23-1 is known as an ORF, though its function is uncertain. Between the trimmed V and J ends, which lost 2 bases and 0 bases, there was a span of 19 bases. This CDR3 has 18 amino acids. Here the CDR3 reads CASSQHFSGENLNTEAFF. The CDR3 region has the DNA TGCGCCAGCAGTCAACATTTCTCCGGGGAAAATCTGAACACTGAAGCTTTCTTT.

CDR3 in amino acids: CASSRVSGLLTTDTQYF. The CDR3 nucleotides are TGTGCCAGCAGCCGGGTTAGCGGGTTATTGACCACAGATACGCAGTATTTT. This chain uses TRBV9 with TRBJ2-3; 7 bases line up with TRBD2. J lost 2 bases, V lost 4 bases, and 13 bases had no gene match. The CDR3 spans 17 residues. CDR1 and CDR2 (germline): SGDLS, YYNGEE.

CDR3 residues: CASSLVGGKYEQYF. The CDR3 DNA is TGTGCCAGCAGCTTAGTGGGGGGCAAGTACGAGCAGTACTTC. The V and J genes are TRBV7-8 and TRBJ2-7; tentatively, D is TRBD1 or TRBD2 (6 bases each). The V and J ends lost 1 base and 4 bases respectively, with 11 bases between them. CDR1 SGHVS and CDR2 FQNEAQ come from the germline V gene. The CDR3 runs 14 residues.

The genes are TRBV18 and TRBJ1-4; possible D gene TRBD1, 5 bases. V lost 2 bases and J lost 8, with 12 bases in between. The CDR3 runs 14 residues. Germline V gives CDR1 KGHSH, CDR2 LQKENI. The CDR3 nucleotides are TGTGCCAGCTCACCAGGGGCGGCTGGGGAAAAACTGTTTTTT. Its translation is CASSPGAAGEKLFF.

The genes are TRBV5-1 and TRBJ2-3; no reliable D call. Deletions cut 4 bases from V and 0 bases from J, with 12 bases between. Germline-derived CDR1 and CDR2 are SGHRS and YFSETQ. This CDR3 contains 15 residues. The chain's CDR3 is CASSMGDASTDTQYF. CDR3 bases: TGCGCCAGCAGCATGGGTGATGCAAGCACAGATACGCAGTATTTT.

The rearrangement uses TRBV6-5 and TRBJ2-2; 12 bases align to TRBD2. V was clipped by 5 bases and J by 6 bases; unmatched bases: 4. This CDR3 is 15 amino acids long. CDR1 and CDR2 (germline): MNHEY, SVGAGI. CDR3 region: CASSKGLAGSGELFF. The DNA for the CDR3 is TGTGCCAGCAGTAAAGGACTAGCGGGATCCGGGGAGCTGTTTTTT.

In nucleotides, the CDR3 is TGTGCCAGCAGCGTAGGTGTAGCTTTGAACACTGAAGCTTTCTTT. Its protein is CASSVGVALNTEAFF. The chain has TRBV9 and TRBJ1-1; D is unresolved. Germline-derived CDR1 and CDR2 are SGDLS and YYNGEE. Between the trimmed V and J ends, which lost 0 bases and 0 bases, there was a span of 9 bases. The CDR3 runs to 15 residues.

V is TRBV7-8 and J is TRBJ2-1; D might be TRBD1 or TRBD2, each matching 6 bases. Trimming removed 5 bases from V and 6 bases from J, with 8 bases in between. Per germline, CDR1 SGHVS and CDR2 FQNEAQ. CDR3 length: 12 amino acids. The CDR3 DNA sequence: TGTGCCAGCAGCCCGGGGGCCAATGAGCAGTTCTTC. It specifies CASSPGANEQFF.

The CDR3 sequence is CASSFGNSQGNWRLNTEAFF. In nucleotides, the CDR3 is TGTGCCAGCAGTTTTGGGAATTCCCAGGGCAACTGGAGATTGAACACTGAAGCTTTCTTT. This chain uses TRBV28 with TRBJ1-1, with D possibly being TRBD1 (5 bases). V shed 3 bases and J shed 0 bases, with 26 bases lying between them. This CDR3 has 20 amino acids. Germline V CDR1 and CDR2: MDHEN, SYDVKM. Supplemented by reference TRBV28 and TRBJ1-1, the full variable domain reads DVKVTQSSRYLVKRTGEKVFLECVQDMDHENMFWYRQDPGLGLRLIYFSYDVKMKEKGDIPEGYSVSREKKERFSLILESASTNQTSMYLCASSFGNSQGNWRLNTEAFFGQGTRLTVV.

The chain employs TRBV6-6 and TRBJ1-1; D is unclear. The CDR3 is made up of 10 amino acids. V was pared by 6 bases and J by 7 bases, with 6 bases between. Germline-derived CDR1 and CDR2 are MNHNY and SVGAGI (reference sequence). The CDR3 region is CASREVEAFF. The CDR3 bases are TGTGCCAGCAGAGAGGTTGAAGCTTTCTTT.